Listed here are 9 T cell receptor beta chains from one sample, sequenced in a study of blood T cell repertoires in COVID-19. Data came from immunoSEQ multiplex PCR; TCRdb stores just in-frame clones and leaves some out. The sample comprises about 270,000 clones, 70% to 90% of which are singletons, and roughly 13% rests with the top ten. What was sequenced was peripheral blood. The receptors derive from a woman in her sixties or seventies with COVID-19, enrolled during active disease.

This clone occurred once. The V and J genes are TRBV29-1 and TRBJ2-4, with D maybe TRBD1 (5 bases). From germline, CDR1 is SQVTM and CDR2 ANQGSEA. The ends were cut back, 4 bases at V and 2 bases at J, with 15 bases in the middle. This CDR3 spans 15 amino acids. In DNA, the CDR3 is TGCAGCGTTGTTTGGCAGGGAAGGACCAAAAACATTCAGTACTTC. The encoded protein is CSVVWQGRTKNIQYF.

In nucleotides, the CDR3 is TGTGCCAGCAGCTCCCAGGCTAACTATGGCTACACCTTC. Translation: CASSSQANYGYTF. The rearrangement joins TRBV7-2 to TRBJ1-2; D uncertain. CDR1 and CDR2 from the germline V gene are SGHTA and FQGNSA. The V end was cut by 4 bases, the J end by 0 bases, with 6 bases between. The CDR3 is made up of 13 amino acids.

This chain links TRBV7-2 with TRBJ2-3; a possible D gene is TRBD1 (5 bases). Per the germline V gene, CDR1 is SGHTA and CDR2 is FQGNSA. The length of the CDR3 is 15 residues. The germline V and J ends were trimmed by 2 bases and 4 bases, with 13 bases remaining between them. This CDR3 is CASSLTPVGPDTQYF. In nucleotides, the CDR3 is TGTGCCAGCAGCTTAACCCCAGTGGGGCCAGATACGCAGTATTTT.

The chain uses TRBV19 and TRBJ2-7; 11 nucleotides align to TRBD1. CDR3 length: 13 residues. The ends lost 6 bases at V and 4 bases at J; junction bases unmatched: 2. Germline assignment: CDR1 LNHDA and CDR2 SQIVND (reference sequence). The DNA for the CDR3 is TGTGCCAGTAGCGGGGACAGGGGGTACGAGCAGTACTTC. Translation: CASSGDRGYEQYF.

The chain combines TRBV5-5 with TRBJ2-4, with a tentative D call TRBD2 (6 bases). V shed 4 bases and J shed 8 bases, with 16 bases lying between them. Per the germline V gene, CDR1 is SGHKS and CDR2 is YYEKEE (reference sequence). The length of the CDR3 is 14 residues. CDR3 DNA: TGTGCCAGCAGCCGAGGAGGGGACGAGCACATTCAGTACTTC. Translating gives CASSRGGDEHIQYF.

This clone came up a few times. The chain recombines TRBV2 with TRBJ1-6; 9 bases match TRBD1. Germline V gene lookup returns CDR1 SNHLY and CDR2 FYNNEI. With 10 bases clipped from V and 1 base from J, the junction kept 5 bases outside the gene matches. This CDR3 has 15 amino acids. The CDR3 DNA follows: TGTGCCACCCGGACAGGGGTGTCCTATAATTCACCCCTCCACTTT. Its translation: CATRTGVSYNSPLHF. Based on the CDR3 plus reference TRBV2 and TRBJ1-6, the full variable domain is EPEVTQTPSHQVTQMGQEVILRCVPISNHLYFYWYRQILGQKVEFLVSFYNNEISEKSEIFDDQFSVERPDGSNFTLKIRSTKLEDSAMYFCATRTGVSYNSPLHFGNGTRLTVT.

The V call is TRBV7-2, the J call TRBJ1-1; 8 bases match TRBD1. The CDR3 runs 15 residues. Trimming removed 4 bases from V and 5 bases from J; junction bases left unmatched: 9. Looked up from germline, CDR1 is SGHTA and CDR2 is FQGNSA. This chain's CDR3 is CASSSSPGGWTEAFF. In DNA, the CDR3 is TGTGCCAGCAGCTCCAGTCCAGGGGGCTGGACTGAAGCTTTCTTT.

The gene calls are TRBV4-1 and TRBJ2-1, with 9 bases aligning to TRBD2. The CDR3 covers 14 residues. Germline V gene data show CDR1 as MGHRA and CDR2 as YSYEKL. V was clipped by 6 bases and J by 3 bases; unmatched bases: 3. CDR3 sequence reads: CASSYSGGYNEQFF. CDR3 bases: TGCGCCAGCAGTTATAGCGGGGGCTACAATGAGCAGTTCTTC.

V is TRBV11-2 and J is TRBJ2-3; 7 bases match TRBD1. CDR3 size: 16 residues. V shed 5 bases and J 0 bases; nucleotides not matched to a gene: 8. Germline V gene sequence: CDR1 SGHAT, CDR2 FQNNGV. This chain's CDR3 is CASSRRQGPSTDTQYF. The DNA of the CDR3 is TGTGCCAGCAGCCGAAGACAGGGACCTAGCACAGATACGCAGTATTTT.